This T cell receptor (beta chain) was found in a study of T cell responses to AZD1222 COVID-19 vaccine. Data came from immunoSEQ multiplex PCR; TCRdb stores just in-frame clones and leaves some out. Of over 130,000 clones in the sample, 70% to 90% were seen once. The length of the CDR3 is 15 residues. V dropped 5 bases and J dropped 5; count of bases not matched to a gene: 8. Germline V gene data show CDR1 as MNHEY and CDR2 as SMNVEV (reference sequence). The sample here was peripheral blood, taken on day 0 of AZD1222 vaccination. The TCR comes from an adult in good health. V and J are TRBV27 and TRBJ1-4; 7 bases are shared with TRBD1. CDR3 coding DNA: TGTGCCAGCAGTCTCACTCTGGACAGGAATGAAAAACTGTTTTTT. Translation gives CASSLTLDRNEKLFF.